By share, the clone carrying this T cell receptor (beta chain) counts as large. What it binds is unknown. Study observations and caveats: Tumor Treg TCRs overlapped most with tumor naive CD4+ cells.

Cells sorted as Tregs were CD4+, CD25+ and CD127-/low. TCRdb reprocessed the multiplex PCR reads via MiXCR and lists one record per CDR3 protein. The sample includes 350 to 500 distinct CDR3 sequences, 30% of them seen just once. Sequencing was performed on tumor-infiltrating Tregs sorted from the breast tumor. This TCR was sampled from a female donor with breast cancer.

Written as DNA, the CDR3 is TGTGCCAGCAGTTTAGTCAGGAGATCAACCTATGGCTACACCTTC. Amino acids: CASSLVRRSTYGYTF. The V gene is TRBV12-3 or TRBV12-4, the J gene TRBJ1-2; D is uncertain. V was clipped by 1 base and J by 4 bases, with 13 bases between them. The CDR3 contains 15 residues.